This T cell receptor (beta chain) comes out of a study of T cells in Graves' hyperthyroidism and ophthalmopathy. The V end was cut by 6 bases, the J end by 2 bases, with 9 bases between. CDR3 size: 12 residues. The germline gives CDR1 DFQATT, CDR2 SNEGSKA (reference sequence). RNA transcripts served as the template for amplifying TCR beta CDR3 regions. An initial round of RT-PCR targeting the TCR CDR3 relied on the HTBI primer set. One entry per CDR3 protein, called by TCRdb with MiXCR from the multiplex PCR reads. The table lists 200,000 to 300,000 distinct CDR3 sequences, less than 20% of them singletons. Ten or more counts support this clonotype.

This TCR was recovered from a woman aged 18 to 35 with Graves' ophthalmopathy. Sequencing was done on a sample of blood. This chain connects TRBV20-1 to TRBJ2-3; D is possibly TRBD1 (5 bases). CDR3 in amino acids: CSAPDNTDTQYF. The CDR3 nucleotides read TGCAGTGCCCCGGACAACACAGATACGCAGTATTTT.